The 5 T cell receptor beta chains listed next were all sequenced from one sample in a study of radiotherapy plus CTLA-4 blockade in lung cancer. The method was immunoSEQ multiplex PCR; TCRdb's version includes in-frame clones alone and lacks a portion of them. The table lists over 100,000 clones, 81% of them singletons. Sequenced here: peripheral blood, sampled from a patient treated with radiotherapy plus ipilimumab. The source of these receptors is a human donor with non-small cell lung cancer that progressed on radiotherapy plus ipilimumab. Some clones in this sample may be carry-over from other donors' samples.

The chain uses TRBV5-1 and TRBJ2-7, with 8 nucleotides matching TRBD1. The junction had 9 bases not matched to a gene; V was cut back by 4 bases and J by 3 bases. The CDR3 is made up of 15 amino acids. CDR1 is SGHRS, CDR2 YFSETQ, per germline. CDR3 amino acids: CASSLGQGVVYEQYF. The CDR3 nucleotides are TGCGCCAGCAGCCTCGGACAGGGAGTAGTCTACGAGCAGTACTTC. Complete variable domain (other parts from reference TRBV5-1 and TRBJ2-7): KAGVTQTPRYLIKTRGQQVTLSCSPISGHRSVSWYQQTPGQGLQFLFEYFSETQRNKGNFPGRFSGRQFSNSRSEMNVSTLELGDSALYLCASSLGQGVVYEQYFGPGTRLTVT.

Only one count was recorded for this clone. The chain links TRBV27 to TRBJ1-1; the D gene is possibly TRBD1 (5 bases). Germline V CDR1 and CDR2: MNHEY, SMNVEV (reference sequence). The V end was cut by 0 bases, the J end by 0 bases, with 11 bases between. The CDR3 extends over 16 amino acids. The CDR3 DNA reads as TGTGCCAGCAGTTTATCACCAGGGACTATGAACACTGAAGCTTTCTTT. Protein sequence: CASSLSPGTMNTEAFF.

On this clone itself: The junction and the germline gene differ at one end; a read error may be behind it. The chain carries TRBV2 and TRBJ1-2, with 7 bases fitting TRBD1. The CDR3 is made up of 14 amino acids. CDR1 and CDR2 from the germline V gene are SNHLY and FYNNEI. In DNA form, the CDR3 reads TGTGCCAGCAGGGAAGACAGGGCTAACTATGGCTACACCTTC. This codes for CASREDRANYGYTF.

About this clone: The junction and the germline gene differ at one end; a read error may be behind it. Other DNA sequences in this specimen translate into the identical CDR3. V usage is TRBV10-3 and J usage is TRBJ1-1; the D is unclear. Germline V gene data show CDR1 as ENHRY and CDR2 as SYGVKD. The length of the CDR3 is 14 residues. This chain's CDR3 is CAISESKVTAEAFF. As DNA, the CDR3 is TGCGCCATCAGTGAGTCTAAGGTTACGGCTGAAGCTTTCTTT.

This chain links TRBV9 with TRBJ1-2; D call uncertain. The ends were cut back, 0 bases at V and 8 bases at J, with 14 bases in the middle. The CDR3 extends over 14 amino acids. The germline V gene has CDR1 SGDLS and CDR2 YYNGEE. This chain's CDR3 is CASSVALEPGGYTF. CDR3 nucleotides: TGTGCCAGCAGCGTAGCCCTCGAGCCGGGCGGCTACACCTTC.